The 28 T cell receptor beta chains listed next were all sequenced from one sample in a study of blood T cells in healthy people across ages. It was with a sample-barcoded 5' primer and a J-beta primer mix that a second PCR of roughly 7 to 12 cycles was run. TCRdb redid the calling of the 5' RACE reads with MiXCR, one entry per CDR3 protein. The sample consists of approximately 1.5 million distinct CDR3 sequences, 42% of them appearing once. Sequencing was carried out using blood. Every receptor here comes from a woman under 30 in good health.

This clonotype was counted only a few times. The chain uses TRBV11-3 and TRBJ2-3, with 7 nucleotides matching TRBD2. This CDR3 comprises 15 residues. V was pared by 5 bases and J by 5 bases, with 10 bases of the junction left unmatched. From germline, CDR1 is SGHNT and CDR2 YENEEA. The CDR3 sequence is CASSPGRGVVDTQYF. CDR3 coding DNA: TGTGCCAGCAGCCCCGGTCGGGGGGTGGTAGATACGCAGTATTTT.

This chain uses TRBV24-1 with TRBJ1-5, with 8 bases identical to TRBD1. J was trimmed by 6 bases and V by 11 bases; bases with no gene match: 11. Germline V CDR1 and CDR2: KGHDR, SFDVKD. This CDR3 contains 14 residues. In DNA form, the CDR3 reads TGTGCCAGTGCTGGACAGGGAAAGGGTCAGCCCCAGCATTTT. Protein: CASAGQGKGQPQHF.

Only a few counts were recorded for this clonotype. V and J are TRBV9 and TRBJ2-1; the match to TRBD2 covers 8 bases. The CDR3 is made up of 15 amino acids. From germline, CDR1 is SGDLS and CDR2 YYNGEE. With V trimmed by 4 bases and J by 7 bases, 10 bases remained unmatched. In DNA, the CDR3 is TGTGCCAGCAGCTCGACCAGCGGGAGTTTTAATGAGCAGTTCTTC. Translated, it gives CASSSTSGSFNEQFF.

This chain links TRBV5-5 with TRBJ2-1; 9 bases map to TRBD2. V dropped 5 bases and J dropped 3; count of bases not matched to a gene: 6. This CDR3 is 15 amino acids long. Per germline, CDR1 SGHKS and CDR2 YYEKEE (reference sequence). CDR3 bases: TGTGCCAGCAGAAGTAGCGGGAGCGGCTACAATGAGCAGTTCTTC. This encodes CASRSSGSGYNEQFF.

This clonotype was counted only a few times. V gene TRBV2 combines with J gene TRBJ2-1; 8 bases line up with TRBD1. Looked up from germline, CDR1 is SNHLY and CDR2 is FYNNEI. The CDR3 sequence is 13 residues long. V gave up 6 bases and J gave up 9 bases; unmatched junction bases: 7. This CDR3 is CASRQDRVGEQFF. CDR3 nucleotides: TGTGCCAGCAGACAGGACAGGGTCGGTGAGCAGTTCTTC.

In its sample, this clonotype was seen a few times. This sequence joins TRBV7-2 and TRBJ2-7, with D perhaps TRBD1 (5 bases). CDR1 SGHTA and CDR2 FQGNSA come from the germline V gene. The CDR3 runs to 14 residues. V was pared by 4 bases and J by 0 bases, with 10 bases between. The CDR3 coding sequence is TGTGCCAGCAGCTCAGGGTTTATCTCCTACGAGCAGTACTTC. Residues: CASSSGFISYEQYF.

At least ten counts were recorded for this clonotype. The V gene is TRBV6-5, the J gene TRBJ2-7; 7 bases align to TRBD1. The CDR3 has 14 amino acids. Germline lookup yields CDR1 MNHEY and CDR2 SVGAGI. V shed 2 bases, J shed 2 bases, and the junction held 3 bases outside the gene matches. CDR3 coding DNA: TGTGCCAGCAGTTACGGACAGGTGACCTACGAGCAGTACTTC. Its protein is CASSYGQVTYEQYF.

DNA for the CDR3: TGTGCCAGCAGCTTAGTCGGGGGACGTAAGAACACTGAAGCTTTCTTT. This translates into CASSLVGGRKNTEAFF. The chain joins TRBV7-9 to TRBJ1-1; the D gene is possibly TRBD1 (5 bases). The V gene's germline CDR1 is SEHNR and CDR2 FQNEAQ (reference sequence). The CDR3 consists of 16 residues. Trimming cost V 1 base and J 1 base, with 13 bases left between them.

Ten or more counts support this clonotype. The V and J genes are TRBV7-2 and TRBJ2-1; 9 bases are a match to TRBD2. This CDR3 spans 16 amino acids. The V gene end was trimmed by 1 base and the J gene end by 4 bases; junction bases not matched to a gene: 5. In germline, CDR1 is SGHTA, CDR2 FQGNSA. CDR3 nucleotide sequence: TGTGCCAGCAGCTTAGGCCTAGCGGGAAGGTACAATGAGCAGTTCTTC. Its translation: CASSLGLAGRYNEQFF.

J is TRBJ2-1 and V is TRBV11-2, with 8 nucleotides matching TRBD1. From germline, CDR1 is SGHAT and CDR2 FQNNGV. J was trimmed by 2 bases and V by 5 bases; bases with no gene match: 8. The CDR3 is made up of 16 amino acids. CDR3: CASSSRAGGAYNEQFF. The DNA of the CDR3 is TGTGCCAGCAGCAGCCGAGCAGGGGGCGCCTACAATGAGCAGTTCTTC.

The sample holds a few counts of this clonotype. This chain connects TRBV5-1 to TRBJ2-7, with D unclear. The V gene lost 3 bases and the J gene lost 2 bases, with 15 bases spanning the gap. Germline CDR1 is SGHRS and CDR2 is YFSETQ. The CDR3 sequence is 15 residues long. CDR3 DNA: TGCGCCAGCAGCTCGGACGGACCGCTAACCTACGAGCAGTACTTC. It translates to CASSSDGPLTYEQYF.

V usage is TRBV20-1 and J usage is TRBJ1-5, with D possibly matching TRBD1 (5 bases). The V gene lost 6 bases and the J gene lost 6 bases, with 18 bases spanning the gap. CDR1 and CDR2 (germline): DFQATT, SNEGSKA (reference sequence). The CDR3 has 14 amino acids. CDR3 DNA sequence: TGCAGTGCCGCAGGGTCTGGTGCGGCTCAGCCCCAGCATTTT. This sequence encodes CSAAGSGAAQPQHF.

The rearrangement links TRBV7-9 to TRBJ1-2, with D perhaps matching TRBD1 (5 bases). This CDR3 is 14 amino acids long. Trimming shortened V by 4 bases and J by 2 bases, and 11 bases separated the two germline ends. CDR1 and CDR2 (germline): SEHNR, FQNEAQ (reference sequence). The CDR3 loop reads CASSSHGGNYGYTF. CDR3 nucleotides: TGTGCCAGCAGCTCCCATGGGGGAAACTATGGCTACACCTTC.

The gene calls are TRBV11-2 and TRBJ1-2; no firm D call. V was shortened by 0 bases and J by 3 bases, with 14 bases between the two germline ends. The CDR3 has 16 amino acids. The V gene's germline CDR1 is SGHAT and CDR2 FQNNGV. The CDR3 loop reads CASSLDSPTTYYGYTF. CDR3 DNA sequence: TGTGCCAGCAGCTTAGATAGCCCGACAACCTACTATGGCTACACCTTC.

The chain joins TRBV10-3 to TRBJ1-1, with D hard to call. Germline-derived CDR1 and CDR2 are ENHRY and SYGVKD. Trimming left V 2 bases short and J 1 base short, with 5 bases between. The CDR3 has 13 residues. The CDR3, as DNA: TGTGCCATCAGTGAGAACCCGAACACTGAAGCTTTCTTT. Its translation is CAISENPNTEAFF.

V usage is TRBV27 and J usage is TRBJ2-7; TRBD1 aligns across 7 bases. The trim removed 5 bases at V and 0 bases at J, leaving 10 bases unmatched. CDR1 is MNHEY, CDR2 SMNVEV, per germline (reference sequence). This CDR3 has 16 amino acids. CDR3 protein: CASSRTGSPFSYEQYF. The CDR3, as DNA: TGTGCCAGCAGTCGGACAGGCTCCCCCTTCTCCTACGAGCAGTACTTC.

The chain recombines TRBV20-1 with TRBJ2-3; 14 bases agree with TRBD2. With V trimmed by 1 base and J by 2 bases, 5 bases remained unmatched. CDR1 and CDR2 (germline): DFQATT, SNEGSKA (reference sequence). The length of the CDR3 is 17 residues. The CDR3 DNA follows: TGCAGTGCTAGAGGTGGGGGACTAGCGGGAGTCACAGATACGCAGTATTTT. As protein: CSARGGGLAGVTDTQYF.

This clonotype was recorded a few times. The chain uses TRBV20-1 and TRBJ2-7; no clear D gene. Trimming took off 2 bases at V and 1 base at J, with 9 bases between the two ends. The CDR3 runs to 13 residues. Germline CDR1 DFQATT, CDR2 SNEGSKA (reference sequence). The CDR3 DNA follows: TGCAGTGCTAGAAACAGTCGATCCTACGAGCAGTACTTC. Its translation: CSARNSRSYEQYF.

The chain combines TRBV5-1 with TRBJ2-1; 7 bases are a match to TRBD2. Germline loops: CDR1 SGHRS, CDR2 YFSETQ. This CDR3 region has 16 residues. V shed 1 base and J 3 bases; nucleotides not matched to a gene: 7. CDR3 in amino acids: CASSLPWRGNYNEQFF. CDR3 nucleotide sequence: TGCGCCAGCAGCTTGCCCTGGCGGGGGAACTACAATGAGCAGTTCTTC.

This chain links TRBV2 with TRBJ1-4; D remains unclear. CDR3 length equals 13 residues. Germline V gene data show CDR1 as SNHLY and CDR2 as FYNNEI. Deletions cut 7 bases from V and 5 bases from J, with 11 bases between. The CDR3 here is CASIREVNEKLFF. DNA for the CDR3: TGTGCCAGCATCCGGGAGGTGAATGAAAAACTGTTTTTT.

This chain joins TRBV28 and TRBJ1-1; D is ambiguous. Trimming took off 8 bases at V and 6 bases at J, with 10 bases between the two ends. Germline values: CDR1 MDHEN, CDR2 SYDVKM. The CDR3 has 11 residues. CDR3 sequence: CASGLSPEAFF. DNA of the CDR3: TGTGCCAGCGGCCTCAGCCCTGAAGCTTTCTTT.

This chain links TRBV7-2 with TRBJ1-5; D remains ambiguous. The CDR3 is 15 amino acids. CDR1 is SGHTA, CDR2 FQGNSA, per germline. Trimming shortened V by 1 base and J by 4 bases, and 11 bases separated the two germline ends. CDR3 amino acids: CASSLGQATNQPQHF. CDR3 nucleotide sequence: TGTGCCAGCAGCTTAGGGCAGGCCACTAATCAGCCCCAGCATTTT.

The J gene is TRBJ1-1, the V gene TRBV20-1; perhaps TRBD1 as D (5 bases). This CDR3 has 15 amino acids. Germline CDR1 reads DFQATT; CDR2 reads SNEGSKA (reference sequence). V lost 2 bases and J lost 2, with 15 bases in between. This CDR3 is CSARPPTGVNTEAFF. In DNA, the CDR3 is TGCAGTGCTAGACCCCCGACGGGGGTAAACACTGAAGCTTTCTTT.

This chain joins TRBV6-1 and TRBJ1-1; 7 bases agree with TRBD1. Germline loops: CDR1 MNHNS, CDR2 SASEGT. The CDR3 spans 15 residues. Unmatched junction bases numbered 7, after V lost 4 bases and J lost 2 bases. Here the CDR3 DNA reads TGTGCCAGCAGTGTCTACAGGGGTTTCAACACTGAAGCTTTCTTT. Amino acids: CASSVYRGFNTEAFF.

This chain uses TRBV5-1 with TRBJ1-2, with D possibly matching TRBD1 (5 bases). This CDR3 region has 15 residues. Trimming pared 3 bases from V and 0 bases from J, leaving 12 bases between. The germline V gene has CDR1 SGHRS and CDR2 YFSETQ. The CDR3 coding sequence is TGCGCCAGCAGCTCGGGACCGAGCTCTAACTATGGCTACACCTTC. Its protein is CASSSGPSSNYGYTF.

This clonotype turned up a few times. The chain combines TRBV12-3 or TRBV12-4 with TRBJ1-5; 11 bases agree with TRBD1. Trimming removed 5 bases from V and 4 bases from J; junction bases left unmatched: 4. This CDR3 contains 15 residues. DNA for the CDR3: TGTGCCAGCAGTCCTCGGGACAGGGGGAATCAGCCCCAGCATTTT. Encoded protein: CASSPRDRGNQPQHF.

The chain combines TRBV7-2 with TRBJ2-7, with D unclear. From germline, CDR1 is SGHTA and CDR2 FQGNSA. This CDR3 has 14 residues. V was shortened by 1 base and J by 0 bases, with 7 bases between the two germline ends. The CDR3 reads CASSLDYRSYEQYF. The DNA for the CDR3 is TGTGCCAGCAGCTTAGACTATCGCTCCTACGAGCAGTACTTC.

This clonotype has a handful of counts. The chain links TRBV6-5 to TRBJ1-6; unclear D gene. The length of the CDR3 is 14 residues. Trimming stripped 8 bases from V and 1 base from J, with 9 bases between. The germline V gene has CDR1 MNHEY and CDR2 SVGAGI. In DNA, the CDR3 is TGTGCCAGCTGGAGCAGGTCCTATAATTCACCCCTCCACTTT. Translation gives CASWSRSYNSPLHF.